This entry describes one T cell receptor (beta chain). What this receptor recognizes is not known. The record has no base qualities; no much larger clone is one base away. The time point label, read with the paper, signifies: cycle 4 day 1 (C4D1), after less than 7 weeks of nivolumab. Every trial patient had relapsed following autologous stem cell transplantation, and prior brentuximab vedotin exposure was what differed among cohorts A, B and C. The trial cohort comprised some 60 patients with relapsed/refractory classical Hodgkin lymphoma whose best overall responses were complete response, partial response or progressive disease. Single-agent nivolumab was administered to trial patients in the multi-cohort phase II CheckMate 205 trial. An independent review committee assessed best overall response by applying the 2007 International Working Group response criteria. Trial PBMCs were collected just before the start of nivolumab (C1D1) and during therapy at cycle 2 day 1 and cycle 4 day 1. Peripheral blood was collected in 8 mL Vacutainer Cell Preparation Tubes, from which PBMCs were isolated by centrifugation and then cryopreserved.

V is shortened by 6 bases, J by 3 bases, and the region joining them spans 21 bases. The CDR3 starts with the cysteine, ends with the phenylalanine, and has 17 residues. The CDR3 DNA has 51 bases and is translated from base 1. Looking up the germline V gene yields CDR1 KGHSH and CDR2 LQKENI. This sample is drawn from a study of PD-1 blockade in classical Hodgkin lymphoma (dated by TCRdb to the early 2020s). Some background on the complete study: Nivolumab dosing was 3 mg/kg intravenously every 2 weeks, continuing until either disease progression or unacceptable toxicity. The study used TCR beta sequencing and CyTOF to define a peripheral blood immune signature of response to PD-1 blockade in classical Hodgkin lymphoma. Study-wide findings and limitations: Newly diagnosed patients were reported to have lower baseline TCR diversity than healthy donors, and relapsed/refractory patients were reported to have lower baseline TCR diversity still. The study was limited to a single clinical trial cohort, and causes of repertoire differences, possibly disease activity or prior therapy, remained undefined. Lower diversity was observed in patients in whom nivolumab was started less than 1 year after ASCT, and these patients were excluded from later analyses so that confounding by immune reconstitution would be avoided. By C4D1, a significant rise was seen in CD4+ TCR diversity but not in CD8+ TCR diversity (p=0.0027 vs p=0.16), and the rise was most apparent among complete responders (p=0.02). Among trial patients, those achieving complete response had baseline diversity similar to that of newly diagnosed patients, while diversity was significantly lower in partial responders and progressors.

Genomic DNA was extracted with the Qiagen DNeasy kit from unsorted PBMCs and from negatively selected CD4+ and CD8+ fractions. TCR beta CDR3 regions were amplified by immunoSEQ multiplex PCR using primers annealing to V and J segments. A synthetic immune receptor repertoire was used to minimize amplification bias, and remaining bias was computationally removed after sequencing. As for the original processing: Custom Python scripts were used to quantify repertoire diversity as the Shannon entropy index. Unsorted, CD4+ and CD8+ repertoires were analyzed separately, except for combined analyses in which CD4+ and CD8+ sequences were merged in silico. A clone counted as expanded when the clone's frequency after treatment rose at least 2-fold relative to C1D1, and clones undetected at baseline were given a pseudocount of 0.5. Singleton clones were defined as clones with 0 or 1 copy at C1D1, and non-singleton clones were defined as clones with 2 or more copies. Clones expanded in unsorted samples were assigned a CD4+, CD8+ or unknown annotation through matching of protein sequences in sorted samples from the same patient. Wilcoxon tests on paired samples were used to test diversity changes from C1D1 to C4D1. TCRdb limited this immuneACCESS table to in-frame rearrangements with V and J called. A share of clones is missing; checked studies link under half to unresolved V genes, and the rest is unexplained. D and trimming come from the DNA, and the V and J calls and clone size come from that table. For this sample there are roughly 15,000 clones; 70% to 90% appear just once. About 17% of the sample rests with the top ten.

This receptor chain uses TRBV18 and TRBJ1-5; no D gene call is confident. The sequencing here drew on peripheral blood mononuclear cells (PBMCs), taken before the fourth cycle of nivolumab. The origin of this receptor is a human donor with classical Hodgkin lymphoma. The CDR3 here reads CASSSGTGKLSNQPQHF. The nucleotide sequence is TGTGCCAGCTCGTCAGGAACGGGGAAACTTTCCAATCAGCCCCAGCATTTT.